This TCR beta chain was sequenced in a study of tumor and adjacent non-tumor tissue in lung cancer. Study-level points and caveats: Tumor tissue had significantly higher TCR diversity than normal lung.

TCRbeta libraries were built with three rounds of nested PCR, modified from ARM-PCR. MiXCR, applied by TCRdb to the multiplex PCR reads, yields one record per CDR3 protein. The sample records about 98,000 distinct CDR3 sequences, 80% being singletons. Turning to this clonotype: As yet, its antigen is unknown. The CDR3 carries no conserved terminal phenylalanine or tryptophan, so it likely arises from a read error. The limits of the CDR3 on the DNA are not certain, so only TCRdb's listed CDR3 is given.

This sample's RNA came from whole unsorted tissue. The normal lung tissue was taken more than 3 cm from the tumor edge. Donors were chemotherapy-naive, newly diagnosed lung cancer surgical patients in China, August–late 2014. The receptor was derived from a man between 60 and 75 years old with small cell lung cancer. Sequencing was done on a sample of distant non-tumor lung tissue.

CDR3 in amino acids: CASRGLAGPNEQSI. The V call is TRBV6-5, the J call TRBJ2-1; TRBD2, the table's D call, was not compared with the DNA. From germline, CDR1 is MNHEY and CDR2 SVGAGI. A total of 14 residues make up the CDR3, ends included.